Listed below are T cell receptor beta chains from one sample, sequenced in a study of T cells in Graves' hyperthyroidism and ophthalmopathy. One entry per CDR3 protein results from TCRdb running MiXCR on the multiplex PCR reads. The sample yields 75,000 to 100,000 distinct CDR3 sequences, around 50% seen once. Source material: blood. These receptors were taken from a woman aged 40 to 49 with Graves' hyperthyroidism. The CDR3 runs from the conserved cysteine through the conserved F or W. Fields, in order: J gene, D gene, clone size, V gene, CDR3 protein, CDR3 DNA. A D gene is named only where the DNA matches it firmly. Where a row states a size, it is once, few, many or the class of an expanded clone; other rows omit it.

TRBJ1-4 | TRBD1 | many | TRBV2 | CASSRDREEKLFF | TGTGCCAGCAGCCGGGACAGGGAGGAAAAACTGTTTTTT
TRBJ1-2 | TRBD1 | NA | TRBV5-5 | CASGAGTGGYRHGYTF | TGTGCCAGCGGCGCGGGGACAGGGGGATATCGACATGGCTACACCTTC
TRBJ2-3 | NA | NA | TRBV7-3 | CASSSIVRGRKEDTQYF | TGTGCCAGCAGTTCGATCGTACGGGGGAGAAAGGAGGATACGCAGTATTTT
TRBJ2-2 | NA | NA | TRBV9 | CASSFGSRSGELFF | TGTGCCAGCAGCTTCGGGTCTCGAAGTGGGGAGCTGTTTTTT
TRBJ2-3 | TRBD2 | NA | TRBV10-3 | CAISPTSGSTDTQYF | TGTGCCATCAGCCCGACTAGCGGGAGCACAGATACGCAGTATTTT
TRBJ2-7 | NA | few | TRBV6-2/TRBV6-3 | CASSYSIFRRSSYEQYF | TGTGCCAGCAGTTACTCGATATTTAGGCGGAGCTCCTACGAGCAGTACTTC
TRBJ2-2 | NA | few | TRBV7-2 | CASSPYVPGQGTGELFF | TGTGCCAGCTCACCATACGTTCCGGGACAAGGAACCGGGGAGCTGTTTTTT
TRBJ1-1 | NA | NA | TRBV15 | CATSSLMVGTEAFF | TGTGCCACCAGCAGCTTGATGGTGGGCACTGAAGCTTTCTTT
TRBJ2-2 | NA | many | TRBV4-1 | CASSQVGGELFF | TGCGCCAGCAGCCAAGTGGGTGGGGAGCTGTTTTTT
TRBJ2-5 | NA | NA | TRBV19 | CASSIPGQYF | TGTGCCAGTAGTATTCCGGGACAGTACTTC
TRBJ2-3 | NA | NA | TRBV2 | CASGGTVPTDTQYF | TGTGCCAGCGGGGGGACAGTCCCCACAGATACGCAGTATTTT
TRBJ2-5 | TRBD2 | NA | TRBV2 | CASSSPLRLAGVRETQYF | TGTGCCAGCAGTTCCCCACTTCGACTAGCGGGAGTCAGGGAGACCCAGTACTTC
TRBJ1-1 | NA | many | TRBV7-2 | CASSLVGPEYSFF | TGTGCCAGCAGCTTAGTAGGGCCCGAATATAGTTTCTTT
TRBJ2-7 | NA | NA | TRBV10-3 | CAISESRTGSSGSSEQYF | TGTGCCATCAGTGAGTCTAGGACAGGGAGTAGCGGGAGTAGCGAGCAGTACTTC
TRBJ2-5 | TRBD1 | few | TRBV29-1 | CSLNRGREETQYF | TGCAGCTTGAACAGGGGGCGCGAGGAGACCCAGTACTTC
TRBJ2-2 | NA | NA | TRBV2 | CASGTGELFF | TGTGCCAGCGGGACCGGGGAGCTGTTTTTT
TRBJ1-2 | NA | NA | TRBV7-6 | CASSLWGGYTF | TGTGCCAGCAGCTTATGGGGCGGCTACACCTTC
TRBJ1-5 | NA | NA | TRBV2 | CASREGQPQHF | TGTGCCAGCAGAGAGGGACAGCCCCAGCATTTT
TRBJ2-2 | NA | NA | TRBV7-9 | CASRGRDTGELFF | TGTGCCAGCAGAGGACGGGACACCGGGGAGCTGTTTTTT
TRBJ2-2 | TRBD2 | many | TRBV4-1 | CASSQWREGNTGELFF | TGCGCCAGCAGCCAATGGCGGGAGGGTAACACCGGGGAGCTGTTTTTT
TRBJ1-2 | NA | many | TRBV29-1 | CSVDLGAGSYTF | TGCAGCGTTGATCTGGGGGCAGGGAGCTACACCTTC
TRBJ2-7 | NA | many | TRBV15 | CATSRPGENEQYF | TGTGCCACCAGCCGACCCGGGGAAAACGAGCAGTACTTC
TRBJ1-1 | NA | many | TRBV7-3 | CASSSTGNTEAFF | TGTGCCAGCAGCTCTACAGGGAACACTGAAGCTTTCTTT
TRBJ2-5 | TRBD1 | NA | TRBV2 | CASMGQGRVWPQYF | TGTGCCAGCATGGGACAGGGACGTGTGTGGCCCCAGTACTTC
TRBJ2-6 | NA | many | TRBV12-3/TRBV12-4 | CASSLGSSGANVLTF | TGTGCCAGCAGTTTAGGGAGCTCTGGGGCCAACGTCCTGACTTTC
TRBJ2-5 | NA | NA | TRBV7-3 | CASSFYICSAIPGSGRGETQYF | NA
TRBJ2-5 | NA | NA | TRBV7-9 | CASSFLKGGGESQYF | TGTGCCAGCAGCTTCCTAAAGGGCGGGGGCGAGTCCCAGTACTTC
TRBJ2-7 | TRBD2 | many | TRBV6-6 | CASGLAGVSEQYF | TGTGCCAGTGGACTAGCGGGAGTGAGCGAGCAGTACTTC
TRBJ1-2 | NA | NA | TRBV7-8 | CASRVGGQHYGYTF | TGTGCCAGCAGGGTAGGTGGGCAGCACTATGGCTACACCTTC
TRBJ1-2 | NA | few | TRBV7-9 | CASSSGTYGYTF | TGTGCCAGCAGCTCCGGGACATATGGCTACACCTTC
TRBJ1-2 | TRBD1 | NA | TRBV7-9 | CASSLGDRVRANYGYTF | TGTGCCAGCAGCTTAGGGGACAGGGTACGAGCTAACTATGGCTACACCTTC
TRBJ2-5 | NA | large | TRBV7-2 | CASSFRGKETQYF | TGTGCCAGCAGCTTTCGAGGGAAAGAGACCCAGTACTTC
TRBJ1-5 | TRBD1 | NA | TRBV19 | CASSMDQGGNQPQHF | TGTGCCAGTAGTATGGACCAGGGGGGCAATCAGCCCCAGCATTTT
TRBJ2-5 | NA | many | TRBV5-1 | CASRETGVGETQYF | TGCGCCAGCAGAGAAACGGGAGTCGGAGAGACCCAGTACTTC
TRBJ2-7 | NA | many | TRBV7-8 | CASSFQGSHEQYF | TGTGCCAGCAGCTTTCAGGGTAGCCACGAGCAGTACTTC
TRBJ1-1 | NA | few | TRBV6-6 | CASSEFFHDAFF | TGTGCCAGCAGTGAATTTTTCCATGACGCTTTCTTT
TRBJ2-7 | TRBD2 | once | TRBV7-9 | CASSSGTSGRVVNEQYF | TGTGCCAGCAGCTCAGGGACTAGCGGGAGGGTGGTAAACGAGCAGTACTTC
TRBJ1-1 | NA | many | TRBV12-3/TRBV12-4 | CASSSLTEAFF | TGTGCCAGCAGTTCACTTACTGAAGCTTTCTTT
TRBJ2-5 | NA | many | TRBV6-6 | CASRASGETQYF | TGTGCCAGCAGGGCCTCAGGAGAGACCCAGTACTTC
TRBJ1-1 | TRBD1 | NA | TRBV11-2 | CASSLYWGQGAIENTEAFF | TGTGCCAGCAGCTTATATTGGGGACAGGGGGCGATTGAAAACACTGAAGCTTTCTTT
TRBJ1-1 | TRBD1 | NA | TRBV5-5 | CASSNPGQAWAEAFF | TGTGCCAGCAGCAACCCGGGACAGGCATGGGCTGAAGCTTTCTTT